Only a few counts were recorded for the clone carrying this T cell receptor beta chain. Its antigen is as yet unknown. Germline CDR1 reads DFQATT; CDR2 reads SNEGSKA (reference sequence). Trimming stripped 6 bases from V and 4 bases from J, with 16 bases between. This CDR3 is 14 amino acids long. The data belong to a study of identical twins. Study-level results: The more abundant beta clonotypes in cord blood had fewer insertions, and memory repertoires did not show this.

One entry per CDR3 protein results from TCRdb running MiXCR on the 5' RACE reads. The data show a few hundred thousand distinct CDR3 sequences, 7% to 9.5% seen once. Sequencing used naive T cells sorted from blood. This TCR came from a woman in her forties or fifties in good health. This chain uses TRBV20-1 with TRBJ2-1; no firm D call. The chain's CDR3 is CSAFLKPFYNEQFF. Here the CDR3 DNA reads TGCAGTGCCTTCCTAAAGCCCTTTTACAATGAGCAGTTCTTC.